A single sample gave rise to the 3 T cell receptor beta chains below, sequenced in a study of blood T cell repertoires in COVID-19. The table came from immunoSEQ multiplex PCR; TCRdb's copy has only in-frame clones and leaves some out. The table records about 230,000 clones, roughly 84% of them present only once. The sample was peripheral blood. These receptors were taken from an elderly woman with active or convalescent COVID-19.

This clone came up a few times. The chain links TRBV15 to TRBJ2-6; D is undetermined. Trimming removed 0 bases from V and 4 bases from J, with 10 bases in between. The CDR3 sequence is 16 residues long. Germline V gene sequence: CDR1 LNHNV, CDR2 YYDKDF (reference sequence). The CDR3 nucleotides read TGTGCCACCAGCAGAGATCCCAACTCCGGGGCCAACGTCCTGACTTTC. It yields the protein CATSRDPNSGANVLTF. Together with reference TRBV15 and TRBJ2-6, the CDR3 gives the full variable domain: DAMVIQNPRYQVTQFGKPVTLSCSQTLNHNVMYWYQQKSSQAPKLLFHYYDKDFNNEADTPDNFQSRRPNTSFCFLDIRSPGLGDTAMYLCATSRDPNSGANVLTFGAGSRLTVL.

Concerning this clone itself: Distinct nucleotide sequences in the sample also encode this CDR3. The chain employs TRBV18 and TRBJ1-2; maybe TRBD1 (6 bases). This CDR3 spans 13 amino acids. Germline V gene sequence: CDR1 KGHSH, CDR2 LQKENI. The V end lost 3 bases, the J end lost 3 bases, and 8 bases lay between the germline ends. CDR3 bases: TGTGCCAGCTCACCGACAGGAGACTATGGCTACACCTTC. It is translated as CASSPTGDYGYTF.

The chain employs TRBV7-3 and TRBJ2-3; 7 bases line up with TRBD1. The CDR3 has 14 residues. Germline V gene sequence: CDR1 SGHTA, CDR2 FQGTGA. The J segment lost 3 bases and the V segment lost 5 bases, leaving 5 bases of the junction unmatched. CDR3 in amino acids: CASSGGQQTDTQYF. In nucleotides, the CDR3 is TGTGCCAGCAGCGGGGGACAGCAGACAGATACGCAGTATTTT.